Listed here are 11 T cell receptor beta chains from one sample, sequenced in a study of blood T cells in healthy people across ages. Through a sample-barcoded 5' primer and a J-beta primer mix, a second PCR was run for roughly 6 to 11 cycles. A single record per CDR3 protein comes from TCRdb applying MiXCR to the 5' RACE reads. This sample yields approximately 2,000,000 distinct CDR3 sequences, of which around 42% are seen a single time; around 23% belongs to the top ten. The sequenced sample consisted of blood. These receptors all stem from a human donor in good health.

V gene TRBV20-1 combines with J gene TRBJ2-3; the match to TRBD2 covers 7 bases. Germline V CDR1 and CDR2: DFQATT, SNEGSKA (reference sequence). CDR3 length: 14 residues. The V and J ends lost 0 bases and 4 bases, in that order; junction bases with no gene match: 4. In DNA form, the CDR3 reads TGCAGTGCTAGAGACGCGGGGGTAGCAGATACGCAGTATTTT. Translating it yields CSARDAGVADTQYF.

The chain couples TRBV6-2 or TRBV6-3 to TRBJ1-2, with D unclear. This CDR3 is 12 amino acids long. Germline assignment: CDR1 MNHEY and CDR2 SVGEGT. V was shortened by 8 bases and J by 4 bases, with 11 bases between the two germline ends. CDR3 amino acids: CASGPGFYGYTF. The CDR3 region has the DNA TGTGCCAGCGGGCCTGGGTTCTATGGCTACACCTTC.

In this sample, this clonotype turned up a few times. The J gene is TRBJ2-7, the V gene TRBV11-3; D possibly matches TRBD1 or TRBD2 (5 bases each). Germline V gene lookup returns CDR1 SGHNT and CDR2 YENEEA. The V end was cut by 5 bases, the J end by 2 bases, with 16 bases between. The CDR3 covers 15 residues. The CDR3 nucleotides read TGTGCCAGCAGCCCACACACCGGGACGCCCTACGAGCAGTACTTC. Its protein is CASSPHTGTPYEQYF. Together with reference TRBV11-3 and TRBJ2-7, the CDR3 gives the full variable domain: EAGVVQSPRYKIIEKKQPVAFWCNPISGHNTLYWYLQNLGQGPELLIRYENEEAVDDSQLPKDRFSAERLKGVDSTLKIQPAELGDSAVYLCASSPHTGTPYEQYFGPGTRLTVT.

The chain has TRBV24-1 and TRBJ2-3; weak D call: TRBD2 (7 bases). Trimming left V 12 bases short and J 1 base short, with 16 bases between. The germline gives CDR1 KGHDR, CDR2 SFDVKD. The CDR3 has 14 amino acids. As DNA, the CDR3 is TGTGCCGCCTTCGGGGGGCCAGGCACAGATACGCAGTATTTT. Translating gives CAAFGGPGTDTQYF.

V usage is TRBV10-3 and J usage is TRBJ2-1; D call uncertain. Germline V gene sequence: CDR1 ENHRY, CDR2 SYGVKD. Trimming shortened V by 3 bases and J by 6 bases, and 9 bases separated the two germline ends. The CDR3 has 13 residues. The DNA of the CDR3 is TGTGCCATCAGTGACGGGTTAGGCAATGAGCAGTTCTTC. Residues: CAISDGLGNEQFF.

On this clonotype itself: With a much larger clone just one base away, this may be a read error. The V gene is TRBV29-1, the J gene TRBJ2-5; D might be TRBD2 (6 bases). Germline CDR1 reads SQVTM; CDR2 reads ANQGSEA. The CDR3 sequence is 12 residues long. V lost 7 bases to trimming and J lost 5 bases, with 14 bases between them. The CDR3 here is CSGDWAGETQYF. In nucleotides, the CDR3 is TGCAGCGGGGACTGGGCGGGGGAGACCCAGTACTTC.

The chain uses TRBV6-1 and TRBJ2-3; 7 nucleotides align to TRBD1. In germline, CDR1 is MNHNS, CDR2 SASEGT. CDR3 length equals 19 residues. Losses at the gene ends were 7 bases for V and 6 bases for J; bases not matched to a gene: 25. CDR3 in DNA: TGTGCCAGCATTCCCGGCAGGGGGTTGTTATATGCAAAGTTGGATACGCAGTATTTT. It codes for CASIPGRGLLYAKLDTQYF.

The V gene is TRBV7-3, the J gene TRBJ1-2; D unclear. With 5 bases removed from V and 4 bases from J, the gap between germline ends came to 17 bases. The germline V gene has CDR1 SGHTA and CDR2 FQGTGA. There are 15 residues in the CDR3. The CDR3 loop reads CASSRDGRGLYGYTF. The CDR3 DNA reads as TGTGCCAGCAGCCGCGACGGACGAGGCCTCTATGGCTACACCTTC.

J is TRBJ2-3 and V is TRBV7-2; 7 bases line up with TRBD2. This CDR3 has 18 amino acids. In germline, CDR1 is SGHTA, CDR2 FQGNSA. V dropped 2 bases and J dropped 6; count of bases not matched to a gene: 17. As DNA, the CDR3 is TGTGCCAGCAGCTTAACCGACGGACTAGGGGTCTTTGTGGATACGCAGTATTTT. Amino acid sequence: CASSLTDGLGVFVDTQYF.

A few counts support this clonotype. The chain has TRBV12-3 or TRBV12-4 and TRBJ1-5; no definite D call. The CDR3 sequence is 12 residues long. Trimming removed 8 bases at V and 4 bases at J, with 9 bases between. The DNA of the CDR3 is TGTGCCAGCGCCCTCGTAAATCAGCCCCAGCATTTT. Protein sequence: CASALVNQPQHF.

The V gene is TRBV13, the J gene TRBJ1-2, with 7 bases lining up with TRBD1. In germline, CDR1 is PRHDT, CDR2 FYEKMQ (reference sequence). Trimming took 5 bases from V and 3 from J; bases not matched to a gene: 9. The length of the CDR3 is 15 residues. CDR3 amino acids: CASSPGGTAYYGYTF. DNA for the CDR3: TGTGCCAGCAGCCCAGGGGGAACGGCGTACTATGGCTACACCTTC.